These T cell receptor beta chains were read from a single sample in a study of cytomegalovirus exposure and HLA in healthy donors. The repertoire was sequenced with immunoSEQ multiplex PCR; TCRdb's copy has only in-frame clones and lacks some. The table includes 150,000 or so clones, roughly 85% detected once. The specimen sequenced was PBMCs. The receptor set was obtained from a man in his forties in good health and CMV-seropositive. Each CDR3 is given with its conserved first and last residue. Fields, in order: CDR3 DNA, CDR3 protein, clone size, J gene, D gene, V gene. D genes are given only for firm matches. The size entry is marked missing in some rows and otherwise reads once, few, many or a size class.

CDR3 DNA: TGTGCCAGCAGCTTGGACAGGATCTCCTACGAGCAGTACTTC; CDR3 protein: CASSLDRISYEQYF; clone size: once; J gene: TRBJ2-7; D gene: -; V gene: TRBV5-5
CDR3 DNA: TGCGCCAGCAGCTTGAGTCCAGCGGGAGGCAATGAGCAGTTCTTC; CDR3 protein: CASSLSPAGGNEQFF; clone size: -; J gene: TRBJ2-1; D gene: TRBD2; V gene: TRBV5-1
CDR3 DNA: TGTGCCAGCAGACTAGCGGGAGGGCACGAGCAGTACTTC; CDR3 protein: CASRLAGGHEQYF; clone size: -; J gene: TRBJ2-7; D gene: TRBD2; V gene: TRBV27
CDR3 DNA: TGTGCCAGCAGCTTGGGCGGGAAGGCAGATACGCAGTATTTT; CDR3 protein: CASSLGGKADTQYF; clone size: -; J gene: TRBJ2-3; D gene: -; V gene: TRBV5-4
CDR3 DNA: TGTGCCAGCAGCCAAGGGGACACCTACAAGTTGGGTTCACCCCTCCACTTT; CDR3 protein: CASSQGDTYKLGSPLHF; clone size: -; J gene: TRBJ1-6; D gene: -; V gene: TRBV4-2
CDR3 DNA: TGTGCCAGCAGTTTCTTAGGACAGGGGGCTTACGAGCAGTACTTC; CDR3 protein: CASSFLGQGAYEQYF; clone size: -; J gene: TRBJ2-7; D gene: TRBD1; V gene: TRBV28
CDR3 DNA: TGTGCCAGCAGCCAAGGGGCTGACCAGCCCCAGCATTTT; CDR3 protein: CASSQGADQPQHF; clone size: -; J gene: TRBJ1-5; D gene: -; V gene: TRBV7-9
CDR3 DNA: TGTGCCAGCAGCTTAAGAGTAGCGGGAGGGCCTAACGAGCAGTACTTC; CDR3 protein: CASSLRVAGGPNEQYF; clone size: -; J gene: TRBJ2-7; D gene: TRBD2; V gene: TRBV7-3
CDR3 DNA: TGTGCCAGCAGCCATGACAGCGGGAGAGACACCGGGGAGCTGTTTTTT; CDR3 protein: CASSHDSGRDTGELFF; clone size: few; J gene: TRBJ2-2; D gene: TRBD2; V gene: TRBV7-6
CDR3 DNA: TGCGCCAGCAGCCGAGAAATGTCTATCGGAAACACCATATATTTT; CDR3 protein: CASSREMSIGNTIYF; clone size: -; J gene: TRBJ1-3; D gene: -; V gene: TRBV5-1
CDR3 DNA: TGCGCCAGCAGCCTGGGGTTGACGGGAGGAGCTCTCTACGAGCAGTACTTC; CDR3 protein: CASSLGLTGGALYEQYF; clone size: few; J gene: TRBJ2-7; D gene: TRBD2; V gene: TRBV4-1
CDR3 DNA: TGTGCCAGCAGCCGGGTAGTTGGGGCCAACGTCCTGACTTTC; CDR3 protein: CASSRVVGANVLTF; clone size: -; J gene: TRBJ2-6; D gene: -; V gene: TRBV7-6
CDR3 DNA: TGCGCCAGCAGCGCAGGGACTAGCGAGGGCACCGGGGAGCTGTTTTTT; CDR3 protein: CASSAGTSEGTGELFF; clone size: -; J gene: TRBJ2-2; D gene: TRBD2; V gene: TRBV5-1
CDR3 DNA: TGTGCCAGCAGTGCTCGGCTAGCGGGAGTTTCCTACGAGCAGTACTTC; CDR3 protein: CASSARLAGVSYEQYF; clone size: few; J gene: TRBJ2-7; D gene: TRBD2; V gene: TRBV6-1
CDR3 DNA: TGTGCCAGCAAACTATCAGACCGGCTCGGGGAGCTGTTTTTT; CDR3 protein: CASKLSDRLGELFF; clone size: -; J gene: TRBJ2-2; D gene: -; V gene: TRBV28
CDR3 DNA: TGTGCCAGCAGCGTAGACAGGGGCCAGGAAAAACTGTTTTTT; CDR3 protein: CASSVDRGQEKLFF; clone size: -; J gene: TRBJ1-4; D gene: TRBD1; V gene: TRBV9
CDR3 DNA: TGTGCCAGCACACTATCCCAGACCCCGGGTGGCTACACCTTC; CDR3 protein: CASTLSQTPGGYTF; clone size: -; J gene: TRBJ1-2; D gene: -; V gene: TRBV28
CDR3 DNA: TGTGCCAGCAGCGTAGGGGGGTCGGGGCTAGCGGGAGGAGAGACCCAGTACTTC; CDR3 protein: CASSVGGSGLAGGETQYF; clone size: -; J gene: TRBJ2-5; D gene: TRBD2; V gene: TRBV9
CDR3 DNA: TGTGCCAGCAACCCCCAGGGGCGCGGGACCCAGTACTTC; CDR3 protein: CASNPQGRGTQYF; clone size: -; J gene: TRBJ2-5; D gene: -; V gene: TRBV28
CDR3 DNA: TGCGCCAGCAGCTTGGAAAGACTAGCGGGAATTAGTCAGGGCACAGATACGCAGTATTTT; CDR3 protein: CASSLERLAGISQGTDTQYF; clone size: -; J gene: TRBJ2-3; D gene: TRBD2; V gene: TRBV5-1
CDR3 DNA: TGCGCCAGCAGCTGGACAGAAGAGCAGTTCTTC; CDR3 protein: CASSWTEEQFF; clone size: -; J gene: TRBJ2-1; D gene: -; V gene: TRBV5-1
CDR3 DNA: TGTGCCAGCAGCTTTTCGACTACCTGGAGCTCCTACAATGAGCAGTTCTTC; CDR3 protein: CASSFSTTWSSYNEQFF; clone size: -; J gene: TRBJ2-1; D gene: -; V gene: TRBV7-2
CDR3 DNA: TGTGCCAGCAGTCGCGGGACGATGGGCCGGGATGAGCAGTTCTTC; CDR3 protein: CASSRGTMGRDEQFF; clone size: few; J gene: TRBJ2-1; D gene: -; V gene: TRBV27
CDR3 DNA: TGTGCCAGCAGGCTAGCGTCCAGCTCCTACAATGAGCAGTTCTTC; CDR3 protein: CASRLASSSYNEQFF; clone size: -; J gene: TRBJ2-1; D gene: -; V gene: TRBV27
CDR3 DNA: TGTGCCAGCAGCTTGACTAGCGGGAAAGAGACCCAGTACTTC; CDR3 protein: CASSLTSGKETQYF; clone size: -; J gene: TRBJ2-5; D gene: TRBD2; V gene: TRBV7-9
CDR3 DNA: TGCACCAGCAGCCCGCTAGCAAAGCATCAGCCCCAGCATTTT; CDR3 protein: CTSSPLAKHQPQHF; clone size: once; J gene: TRBJ1-5; D gene: -; V gene: TRBV1
CDR3 DNA: TGTGCCAGCGGGTCTGGGGGGACAGGGTGGAATGAAAAACTGTTTTTT; CDR3 protein: CASGSGGTGWNEKLFF; clone size: -; J gene: TRBJ1-4; D gene: TRBD1; V gene: TRBV9
CDR3 DNA: TGTGCCAGCAGCGGTTTGGCGGGGGACCTCGAGCAGTACTTC; CDR3 protein: CASSGLAGDLEQYF; clone size: -; J gene: TRBJ2-7; D gene: TRBD2; V gene: TRBV7-9
CDR3 DNA: TGTGCCAGCCAGGGGGCCACTGAAGCTTTCTTT; CDR3 protein: CASQGATEAFF; clone size: -; J gene: TRBJ1-1; D gene: TRBD1; V gene: TRBV7-9